Given below is one T cell receptor beta chain in context. The specificity of this receptor is unknown. Per-base qualities were not stored, and no clone one base away is much larger. Library preparation was by PCR. This sample was sequenced with an Illumina HiSeq 4000. Bulk TCR libraries were generated as previously described, with the TCR primers listed in Table S5 used. The Qiagen AllPrep DNA/RNA kit was used to purify total RNA. Before analysis, reads from multiple sequencing runs of the same library were pooled. From the authors' description of their analysis: Only reads with exact TCR constant sequence were kept, trimmed to 150 nt, and grouped by their 12-nt molecular barcodes. Reads in each barcode group were sub-clustered using a 15% Levenshtein threshold, and a quality-weighted consensus sequence was built for each RNA molecule. Non-functional sequences were excluded, and lower-count sequences lying one edit away from another sequence were also excluded. Based on fitting two negative binomial distributions, any barcode sub-cluster with under 20% of the maximum read count was discarded. TCRdb handled the public reads itself, with Q25 trimming in fastp and clone calling in MiXCR, and kept productive beta chains. Each entry is one CDR3 protein sequence, shown with its most common DNA and genes. The authors' filters were not applied to this entry. The sample yields 88,000 or so distinct CDR3 sequences; around 20% were counted once. The ten largest account for 1% to 1.2% of the sample.

This sample stems from a study of molecular identifiers for immune sequencing clone quantification listed by TCRdb under 2018. For context, the study as a whole: For a replicate experiment, RNA from 20,000 or 100,000 naive CD8 T cells was divided into five aliquots, of which four were sequenced. CD8 T cells were used in a methods study to benchmark molecular-identifier clustering-based TCR repertoire sequencing (MIDCIRS) and TCR RNA copy counting. The research as a whole found: Modeling indicated approximately 3.1 TCR RNA copies recovered per cell, compared with around 10 by digital PCR, which implies a capture efficiency of around 30%. Spiked-in Jurkat TCR RNA (approximately 10 copies' worth), which is not part of the donor repertoire, was contained in the naive libraries. Highly expanded clone sizes could be underestimated because identical TCR molecules may share a barcode. Spiked-in Jurkat TCR RNA equivalent to a single cell was reported to be detectable even among over 800,000 naive CD8 T cells. In CMV-specific effector cells, clones with more than 20 RNA copies accounted for over 97% of molecules, whereas in naive cells such clones accounted for under 1%. When barcode sub-clustering was omitted, TCR diversity was inflated by chimeric consensus sequences, with chimeras reaching as high as 47%.

Libraries of naive CD8 T cells were built from anywhere between roughly 17,000 and 1,100,000 sorted cells, with 10%, 30% or 50% of the purified RNA used. Naive CD8 T cells, defined as CD8+CD4-CCR7+CD45RA+, were FACS-sorted into RLT Plus buffer on a BD FACSAria II. Detection sensitivity was tested by spiking Jurkat RNA equal to around 11 TCR copies' worth into samples containing roughly 19,000-1,000,000 naive CD8 T cells. Enrichment of CD8 T cells was performed with RosetteSep CD8+ T Cell Enrichment Cocktail and Ficoll-Paque, after which ACK red cell lysis was carried out. Sequenced input: naive CD8+ T cells from blood, with Jurkat cell RNA spiked in. The meaning of the sample's cell subset or site label: FACS-sorted CD8+CD4-CCR7+CD45RA+ naive T cells. This TCR derives from a human donor in good health. Some libraries in this study had Jurkat cell RNA spiked in.

The sequence in DNA is TGTGCCAGCAGCGGGACAGAAAACACCGGGGAGCTGTTTTTT. Its translation reads: CASSGTENTGELFF. This receptor chain uses TRBV7-8 and TRBJ2-2; TRBD1 matches 7 bases in the middle. CDR1 SGHVS and CDR2 FQNEAQ are derived from the germline V gene. The CDR3 has 14 amino acids, counting the end cysteine and phenylalanine. Solely the CDR3 DNA is kept, with 42 bases framed from the first base. V is pruned by 5 bases and J by 2 bases, leaving 2 bases of the junction without a gene match.